This TCR beta chain was recorded in a study of T cell repertoires in cytomegalovirus infection. Study context: Both CMV infection and a matching HLA type were indicated by public TCR beta signatures.

Trimming cost V 7 bases and J 6 bases, with 13 bases left between them. Germline V gene lookup returns CDR1 MNHEY and CDR2 SMNVEV (reference sequence). The CDR3 runs 13 residues. From the reads, TCRdb called clonotypes with MiXCR, one entry per CDR3 protein. Of about 680,000 distinct CDR3 sequences listed, less than 25% are singletons. Study outcomes and limitations: It was HLA-C-restricted CMV-specific TCR beta clonotypes that dominated the response ex vivo. The cumulative frequency of public TCR beta families identified carriers of CMV plus the relevant HLA.

A remark on this clonotype: The antigen is unknown.

The clonotype comes from a human donor in good health (CMV status not recorded). Some clones in this sample may be carry-over from other donors' samples. V and J are TRBV27 and TRBJ2-1; D is possibly TRBD1 or TRBD2 (5 bases each). Source material: CD8+ T cells from PBMCs. The DNA for the CDR3 is TGTGCCAGCATATTGAGGGGATCCAATGAGCAGTTCTTC. As protein: CASILRGSNEQFF.